This T cell receptor beta chain was retrieved from a study of T-cell memory formation after mild COVID-19. Across the study: TCR clusters were mostly donor specific.

TCRdb reanalysed the 5' RACE reads using MiXCR and keeps one entry per CDR3 protein. The sample consists of approximately 35,000 distinct CDR3 sequences, roughly 21% of them appearing once. The V gene end was trimmed by 7 bases and the J gene end by 3 bases; junction bases not matched to a gene: 3. This CDR3 has 13 residues. CDR1 and CDR2 from the germline V gene are MNHNS and SASEGT. This clonotype was counted at least ten times. Its antigen is not identified. Whole-study findings and limits: Clones from the second wave (peaking day 37) had unconfirmed SARS-CoV-2 specificity. Clones contracting across day 15 to 85 had a balanced CD4/CD8 profile; later expanding clones leaned CD4+. Among contracting clones, CD4+ were mainly CM/EM and CD8+ enriched in EMRA.

The source is an adult who had mild COVID-19 (a few samples of this study predate the infection). Cell type and time point are not known. The genes are TRBV6-1 and TRBJ1-5; TRBD1 agrees at 7 bases. The sequencing input was PBMCs or a T cell subset sorted from them (not recorded which). The CDR3 DNA follows: TGTGCCAGCAAGGGACAGCTCAATCAGCCCCAGCATTTT. Residues: CASKGQLNQPQHF.